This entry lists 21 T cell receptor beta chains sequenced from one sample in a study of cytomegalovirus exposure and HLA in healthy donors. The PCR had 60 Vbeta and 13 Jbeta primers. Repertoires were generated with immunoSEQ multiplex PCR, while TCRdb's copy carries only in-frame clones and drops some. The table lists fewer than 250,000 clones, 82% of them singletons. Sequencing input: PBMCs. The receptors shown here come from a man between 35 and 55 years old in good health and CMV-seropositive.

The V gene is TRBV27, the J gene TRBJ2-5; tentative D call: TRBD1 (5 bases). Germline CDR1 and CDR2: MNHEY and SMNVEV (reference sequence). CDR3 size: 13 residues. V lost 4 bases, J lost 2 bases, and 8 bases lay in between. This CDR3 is CASSSGLQETQYF. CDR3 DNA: TGTGCCAGCAGTTCAGGGTTGCAAGAGACCCAGTACTTC.

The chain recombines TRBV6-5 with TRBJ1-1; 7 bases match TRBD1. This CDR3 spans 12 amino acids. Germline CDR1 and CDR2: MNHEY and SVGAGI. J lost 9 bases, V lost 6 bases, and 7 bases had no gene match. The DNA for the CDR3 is TGTGCCAGCAGGTCCAACAGGGGCCAAGCTTTCTTT. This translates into CASRSNRGQAFF.

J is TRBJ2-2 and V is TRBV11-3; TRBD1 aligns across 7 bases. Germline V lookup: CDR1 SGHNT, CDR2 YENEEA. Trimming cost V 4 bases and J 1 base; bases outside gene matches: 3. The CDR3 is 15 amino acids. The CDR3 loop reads CASSSRTGNTGELFF. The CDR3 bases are TGTGCCAGCAGCTCCCGGACAGGGAACACCGGGGAGCTGTTTTTT.

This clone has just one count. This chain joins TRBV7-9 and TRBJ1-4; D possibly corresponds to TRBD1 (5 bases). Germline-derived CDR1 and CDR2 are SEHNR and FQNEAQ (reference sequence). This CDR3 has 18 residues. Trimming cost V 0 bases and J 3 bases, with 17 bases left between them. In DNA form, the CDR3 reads TGTGCCAGCAGCTTAGCGGTTGGGACCAAGCGGGCTAATGAAAAACTGTTTTTT. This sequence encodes CASSLAVGTKRANEKLFF.

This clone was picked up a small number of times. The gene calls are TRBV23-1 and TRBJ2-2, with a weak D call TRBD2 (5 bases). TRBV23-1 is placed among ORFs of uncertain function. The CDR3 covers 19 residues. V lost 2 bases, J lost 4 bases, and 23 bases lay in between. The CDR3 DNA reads TGCGCCAGCAGTCAAGGGTACGCGAGGGAGTTCTCTTTCACCGGGGAGCTGTTTTTT. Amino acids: CASSQGYAREFSFTGELFF.

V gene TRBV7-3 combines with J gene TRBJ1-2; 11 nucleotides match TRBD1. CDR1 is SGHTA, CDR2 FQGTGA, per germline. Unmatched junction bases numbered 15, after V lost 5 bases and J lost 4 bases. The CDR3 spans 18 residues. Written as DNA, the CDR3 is TGTGCCAGCAGCCCAGGAGGACAGGGGGCCCGCCGGAGCTATGGCTACACCTTC. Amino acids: CASSPGGQGARRSYGYTF.

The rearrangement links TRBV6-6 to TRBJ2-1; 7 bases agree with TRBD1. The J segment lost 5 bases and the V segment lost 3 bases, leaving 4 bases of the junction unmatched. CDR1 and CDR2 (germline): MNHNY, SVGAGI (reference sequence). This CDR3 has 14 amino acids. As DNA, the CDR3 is TGTGCCAGCAGTTATCCGGGACAGCACAATGAGCAGTTCTTC. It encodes CASSYPGQHNEQFF.

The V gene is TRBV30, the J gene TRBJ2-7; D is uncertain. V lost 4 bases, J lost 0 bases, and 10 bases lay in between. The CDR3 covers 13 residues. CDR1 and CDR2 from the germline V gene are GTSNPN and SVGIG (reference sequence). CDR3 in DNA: TGTGCCTGGAAAACCCCGAGCTCCTACGAGCAGTACTTC. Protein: CAWKTPSSYEQYF.

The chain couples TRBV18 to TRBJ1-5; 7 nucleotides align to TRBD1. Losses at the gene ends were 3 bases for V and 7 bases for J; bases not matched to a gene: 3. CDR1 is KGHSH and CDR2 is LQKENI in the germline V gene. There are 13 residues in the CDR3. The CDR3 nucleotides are TGTGCCAGCTCACCGACAGGGCGGCAGCCCCAGCATTTT. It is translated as CASSPTGRQPQHF.

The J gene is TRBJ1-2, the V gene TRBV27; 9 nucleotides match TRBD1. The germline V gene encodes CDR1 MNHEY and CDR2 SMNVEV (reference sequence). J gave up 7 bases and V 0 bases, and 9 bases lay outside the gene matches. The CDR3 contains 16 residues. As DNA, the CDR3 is TGTGCCAGCAGTTTATCGATAAGAGGGACAGGGCCTGGCTACACCTTC. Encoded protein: CASSLSIRGTGPGYTF.

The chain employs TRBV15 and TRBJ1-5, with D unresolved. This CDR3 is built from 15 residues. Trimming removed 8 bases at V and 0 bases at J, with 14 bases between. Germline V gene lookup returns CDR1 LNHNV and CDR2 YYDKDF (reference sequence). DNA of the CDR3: TGTGCCACCTCCCGAGACATGGCTAGCAATCAGCCCCAGCATTTT. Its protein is CATSRDMASNQPQHF.

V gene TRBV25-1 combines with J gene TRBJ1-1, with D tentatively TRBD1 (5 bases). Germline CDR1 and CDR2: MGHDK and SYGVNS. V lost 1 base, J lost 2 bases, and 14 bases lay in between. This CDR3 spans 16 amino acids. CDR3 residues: CASSESPWGANTEAFF. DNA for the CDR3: TGTGCCAGCAGTGAATCGCCCTGGGGCGCCAACACTGAAGCTTTCTTT.

The CDR3 loop is CAWSPDSENYGYTF. In nucleotides, the CDR3 is TGTGCCTGGAGTCCGGACAGTGAGAACTATGGCTACACCTTC. The rearrangement uses TRBV30 and TRBJ1-2; perhaps TRBD1 as D (6 bases). There are 14 residues in the CDR3. V was shortened by 2 bases and J by 2 bases, with 12 bases between the two germline ends. Germline loops: CDR1 GTSNPN, CDR2 SVGIG (reference sequence). The full variable domain, its missing parts supplied by reference TRBV30 and TRBJ1-2, is SQTIHQWPATLVQPVGSPLSLECTVEGTSNPNLYWYRQAAGRGLQLLFYSVGIGQISSEVPQNLSASRPQDRQFILSSKKLLLSDSGFYLCAWSPDSENYGYTFGSGTRLTVV.

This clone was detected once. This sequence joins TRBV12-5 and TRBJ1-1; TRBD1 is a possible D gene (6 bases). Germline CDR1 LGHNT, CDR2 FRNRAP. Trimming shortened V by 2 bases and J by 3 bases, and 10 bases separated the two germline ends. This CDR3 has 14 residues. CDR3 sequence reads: CASGLLQGYTEAFF. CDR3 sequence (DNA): TGTGCTAGTGGTTTGCTACAGGGTTACACTGAAGCTTTCTTT.

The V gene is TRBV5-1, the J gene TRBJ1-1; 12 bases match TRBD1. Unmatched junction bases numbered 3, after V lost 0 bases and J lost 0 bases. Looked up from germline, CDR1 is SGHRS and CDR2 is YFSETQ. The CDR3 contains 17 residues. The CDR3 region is CASSLEGQGALNTEAFF. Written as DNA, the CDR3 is TGCGCCAGCAGCTTGGAGGGACAGGGGGCCTTGAACACTGAAGCTTTCTTT.

The chain's CDR3 is CASSSLERELVETQYF. In DNA, the CDR3 is TGTGCCAGCAGCTCTTTAGAGCGGGAGTTGGTAGAGACCCAGTACTTC. The rearrangement links TRBV7-9 to TRBJ2-5; 8 bases are a match to TRBD2. J lost 4 bases, V lost 4 bases, and 11 bases had no gene match. The germline CDR1 and CDR2 sequences are SEHNR and FQNEAQ (reference sequence). The CDR3 consists of 16 residues.

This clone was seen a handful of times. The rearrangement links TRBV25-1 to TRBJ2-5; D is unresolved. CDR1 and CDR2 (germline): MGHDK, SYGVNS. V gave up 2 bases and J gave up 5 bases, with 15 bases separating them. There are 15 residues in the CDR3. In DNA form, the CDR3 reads TGTGCCAGCAGTGAAGTGGTGACACTTGGGGAGACCCAGTACTTC. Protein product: CASSEVVTLGETQYF.

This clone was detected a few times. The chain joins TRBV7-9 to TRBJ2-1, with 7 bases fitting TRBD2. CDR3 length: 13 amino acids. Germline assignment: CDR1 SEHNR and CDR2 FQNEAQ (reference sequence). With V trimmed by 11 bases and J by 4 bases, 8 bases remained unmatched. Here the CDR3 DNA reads TGTGCCGGGAGGGATAACCTTTACAATGAGCAGTTCTTC. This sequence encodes CAGRDNLYNEQFF.

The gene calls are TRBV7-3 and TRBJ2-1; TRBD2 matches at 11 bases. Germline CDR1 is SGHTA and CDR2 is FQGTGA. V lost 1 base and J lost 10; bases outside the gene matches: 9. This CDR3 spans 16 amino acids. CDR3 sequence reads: CASSLIAGGQPGEQFF. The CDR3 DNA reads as TGTGCCAGCAGCTTAATAGCGGGAGGGCAGCCGGGCGAGCAGTTCTTC.

In nucleotides, the CDR3 is TGTGCCAGCAGCCCTTTGGGGAGGAAGACCTACGAGCAGTACGTC. Encoded protein: CASSPLGRKTYEQYV. The chain recombines TRBV5-6 with TRBJ2-7, with a weak D call TRBD2 (6 bases). The ends were cut back, 4 bases at V and 2 bases at J, with 16 bases in the middle. CDR3 size: 15 residues. Germline lookup yields CDR1 SGHDT and CDR2 YYEEEE.

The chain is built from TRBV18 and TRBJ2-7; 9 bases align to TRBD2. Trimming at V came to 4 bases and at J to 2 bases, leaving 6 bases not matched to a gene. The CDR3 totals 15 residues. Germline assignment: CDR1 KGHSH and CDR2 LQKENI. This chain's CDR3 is CASSLRLAAPYEQYV. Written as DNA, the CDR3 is TGTGCCAGCTCACTCCGACTAGCGGCTCCCTACGAGCAGTACGTC.